A selection of T cell receptor beta chains follows, all from one sample in a study of early T cells in non-severe SARS-CoV-2 infection. TCRdb fed the 5' RACE reads into MiXCR, producing one record per CDR3 protein. The sample contains 26,000 or so distinct CDR3 sequences, roughly 4.1% of which appear only once. What was sequenced was whole blood. Every receptor here comes from an adult who was a healthcare worker with PCR-confirmed SARS-CoV-2 infection or an uninfected control (not recorded which). Both conserved end residues are part of each CDR3. D genes are given only for firm matches. Clone size, where shown, is once, few, many, or a class for clones that have expanded.

j_call v_call d_call clone_size cdr3_aa cdr3_nt
TRBJ2-1 TRBV6-6 TRBD2 many CASRATGTSGSHEQFF TGTGCCAGCAGGGCTACCGGGACTAGCGGGAGCCATGAGCAGTTCTTC
TRBJ2-5 TRBV24-1 NA many CATSDLWGDSGETQYF TGTGCCACCAGTGATTTATGGGGGGACAGTGGAGAGACCCAGTACTTC
TRBJ2-7 TRBV20-1 TRBD1 NA CSARDPSGQGPYEQYF TGCAGTGCTAGAGATCCTTCGGGACAGGGACCCTACGAGCAGTACTTC
TRBJ2-2 TRBV5-1 TRBD1 many CASSRGQGNTGELFF TGCGCCAGCAGCCGGGGACAGGGGAACACCGGGGAGCTGTTTTTT
TRBJ2-5 TRBV15 NA many CATSRSRDMVFF TGTGCCACCAGCAGATCTAGGGATATGGTTTTCTTC
TRBJ1-1 TRBV5-5 NA NA CASTPGPAVNPEAFF TGTGCCAGCACGCCGGGGCCGGCGGTGAACCCTGAAGCTTTCTTT
TRBJ2-7 TRBV7-9 NA many CASSPPLWGSYEQYF TGTGCCAGCAGCCCACCCCTATGGGGATCCTACGAGCAGTACTTC
TRBJ1-1 TRBV18 NA many CASSPGPGKNTEAFF TGTGCCAGCTCACCAGGCCCAGGGAAGAACACTGAAGCTTTCTTT
TRBJ2-7 TRBV20-1 NA many CSASGGLLGQYF TGCAGTGCTAGTGGGGGCTTGCTAGGGCAGTACTTC
TRBJ1-1 TRBV6-1 NA many CASSEAWGQAFF TGTGCCAGCAGTGAAGCGTGGGGGCAAGCTTTCTTT
TRBJ2-1 TRBV12-3/TRBV12-4 NA many CASIGLPGNEQFF TGTGCCAGCATCGGACTACCGGGCAATGAGCAGTTCTTC
TRBJ2-1 TRBV6-6 TRBD2 many CASRDLAGVVNNEQFF TGTGCCAGCAGAGATTTAGCGGGAGTGGTCAACAATGAGCAGTTCTTC
TRBJ2-1 TRBV10-3 NA many CAIRDGTLSYNEQFF TGTGCCATCAGAGACGGGACGCTATCCTACAATGAGCAGTTCTTC
TRBJ2-3 TRBV7-2 NA many CASSATRMADTQYF TGTGCCAGCAGCGCCACTAGAATGGCAGATACGCAGTATTTT
TRBJ1-1 TRBV20-1 TRBD1 few CSARIPGGGTEAFF TGCAGTGCGCGAATCCCAGGGGGCGGCACTGAAGCTTTCTTT
TRBJ1-6 TRBV7-9 TRBD1 NA CASSLTGGERTLHF TGTGCCAGCAGCTTGACAGGGGGCGAGAGGACCCTCCACTTT
TRBJ1-2 TRBV7-6 NA NA CASSSTFGGRGYTF TGTGCCAGCAGCTCAACCTTCGGGGGGCGTGGCTACACCTTC
TRBJ2-7 TRBV11-1 TRBD2 many CASSTTSGSPYEQYF TGTGCCAGCAGCACCACTAGCGGGAGCCCCTACGAGCAGTACTTC
TRBJ1-6 TRBV7-9 TRBD1 few CASSAAGGPPHF TGTGCCAGCAGCGCAGCAGGGGGACCCCCCCACTTT
TRBJ1-6 TRBV18 NA NA CASSPGTSYNSPLHF TGTGCCAGCTCACCAGGGACGTCCTATAATTCACCCCTCCACTTT
TRBJ2-2 TRBV18 TRBD1 many CASSPRDRYTGELFF TGTGCCAGCTCACCTCGGGACAGATACACCGGGGAGCTGTTTTTT
TRBJ2-3 TRBV30 NA many CAWNVKGTDTQYF TGTGCCTGGAACGTTAAGGGCACAGATACGCAGTATTTT
TRBJ2-1 TRBV29-1 NA NA CSGGNEQFF TGCAGCGGGGGGAATGAGCAGTTCTTC
TRBJ2-7 TRBV20-1 TRBD2 many CSARDRTSGSHEQYF TGCAGTGCTAGAGATCGAACTAGCGGGAGCCACGAGCAGTACTTC
TRBJ1-6 TRBV3-1 NA many CASSQGGSPLHF TGTGCCAGCAGCCAGGGAGGATCACCCCTCCACTTT
TRBJ2-1 TRBV7-9 NA many CASSLASSYNEQFF TGTGCCAGCAGCTTGGCTAGCTCCTACAATGAGCAGTTCTTC
TRBJ1-2 TRBV20-1 TRBD1 few CSAKQGAGYGYTF TGCAGTGCGAAACAGGGGGCAGGGTATGGCTACACCTTC
TRBJ2-1 TRBV7-3 TRBD2 many CASSRREGRQFF TGTGCCAGCAGCCGAAGGGAGGGGAGGCAGTTCTTC
TRBJ2-4 TRBV5-1 TRBD1 many CASSLFRQGSQNIQYF TGCGCCAGCAGCTTGTTCAGACAGGGGTCCCAAAACATTCAGTACTTC
TRBJ1-1 TRBV28 NA medium-sized CASSLGEALGAFF TGTGCCAGCAGTTTGGGTGAGGCTCTTGGAGCTTTCTTT
TRBJ2-7 TRBV4-1 NA many CASSPQGGREQYF TGCGCCAGCAGCCCCCAGGGAGGTAGGGAGCAGTACTTC
TRBJ1-6 TRBV9 NA many CASSDSLLTGSPLHF TGTGCCAGCAGTGACAGCCTACTAACCGGCTCACCCCTCCACTTT
TRBJ2-7 TRBV6-2/TRBV6-3 NA few CASSTADEQYF TGTGCCAGCAGTACGGCGGACGAGCAGTACTTC
TRBJ1-1 TRBV7-9 NA many CASNPETTEAFF TGTGCCAGCAACCCTGAAACGACTGAAGCTTTCTTT
TRBJ2-1 TRBV7-9 NA many CASEGRGPYNEQFF TGTGCCAGCGAAGGCAGGGGACCCTACAATGAGCAGTTCTTC
TRBJ2-2 TRBV24-1 NA many CATSDRDGNTGELFF TGTGCCACCAGTGATCGGGACGGCAACACCGGGGAGCTGTTTTTT
TRBJ1-2 TRBV18 NA many CASSPQGLGANYGYTF TGTGCCAGCTCACCACAGGGGCTTGGAGCTAACTATGGCTACACCTTC
TRBJ2-1 TRBV11-2 NA many CASSLGSGNYNEQFF TGTGCCAGCAGCTTAGGTTCCGGGAACTACAATGAGCAGTTCTTC
TRBJ2-1 TRBV4-2 TRBD2 many CASSQGLAGYNEQFF TGTGCCAGCAGCCAAGGACTAGCGGGGTACAATGAGCAGTTCTTC
TRBJ2-1 TRBV7-9 TRBD2 many CASSGRTSGAEQFF TGTGCCAGCAGCGGGAGGACTAGCGGGGCTGAGCAGTTCTTC
TRBJ2-3 TRBV3-1 TRBD2 NA CASSQGLAGVAGTDTQYF TGTGCCAGCAGCCAAGGACTAGCGGGAGTGGCTGGCACAGATACGCAGTATTTT
TRBJ2-7 TRBV18 NA many CASSREVDTDEQYF TGTGCCAGCTCACGTGAGGTGGACACGGACGAGCAGTACTTC
TRBJ1-2 TRBV29-1 NA few CSVESGSSPYGYTF TGCAGCGTTGAGTCCGGGTCTAGTCCCTATGGCTACACCTTC
TRBJ2-7 TRBV6-2/TRBV6-3 NA many CASRTGTDWQYF TGTGCCAGCAGGACCGGGACGGACTGGCAGTACTTC
TRBJ2-3 TRBV19 NA many CVSTDTQYF TGTGTCAGCACAGATACGCAGTATTTT
TRBJ2-7 TRBV6-1 NA many CASTDGSPYEQYF TGTGCCAGTACAGACGGGAGTCCTTACGAGCAGTACTTC
TRBJ2-1 TRBV7-9 NA many CASSLIGGRSSYNEQFF TGTGCCAGCAGCTTAATAGGAGGGAGAAGCTCCTACAATGAGCAGTTCTTC
TRBJ2-7 TRBV7-8 NA many CASSLARDEQYF TGTGCCAGCAGCTTAGCACGGGACGAGCAGTACTTC
TRBJ2-5 TRBV6-2/TRBV6-3 NA medium-sized CASGFETQYF TGTGCCAGCGGGTTCGAGACCCAGTACTTC
TRBJ1-1 TRBV18 NA many CASSPAAEAFF TGTGCCAGCTCACCAGCAGCTGAAGCTTTCTTT
TRBJ2-7 TRBV5-1 NA many CASSVNRDSTYEQYF TGCGCCAGCAGCGTAAACCGGGACTCTACCTACGAGCAGTACTTC